The 21 T cell receptor beta chains presented below share a single source sample, sequenced in a study of CD8+ T cells in alopecia areata. Following extraction, RNA underwent reverse transcription to cDNA, which served as the sequencing template. TCRdb's copy holds only in-frame clones and misses some; the assay was immunoSEQ multiplex PCR. Of about 150,000 clones in the sample, more than 45% were seen once. The sequenced sample consisted of CD4+ T cells sorted from blood. The receptors come from a human donor with alopecia areata.

This clone has more than one count but fewer than ten. The identical CDR3 is also encoded by other nucleotide sequences in the sample. The V gene is TRBV7-9, the J gene TRBJ2-3, with D unresolved. Trimming shortened V by 3 bases and J by 3 bases, and 4 bases separated the two germline ends. The CDR3 extends over 12 amino acids. The V gene's germline CDR1 is SEHNR and CDR2 FQNEAQ (reference sequence). In DNA, the CDR3 is TGTGCCAGCAGCTTTGCGACAGATACGCAGTATTTT. It encodes CASSFATDTQYF. The full variable domain, in which reference TRBV7-9 and TRBJ2-3 provide the parts outside the CDR3, is DTGVSQNPRHKITKRGQNVTFRCDPISEHNRLYWYRQTLGQGPEFLTYFQNEAQLEKSRLLSDRFSAERPKGSFSTLEIQRTEQGDSAMYLCASSFATDTQYFGPGTRLTVL.

V usage is TRBV28 and J usage is TRBJ2-1; a possible D gene is TRBD1 (12 bases). This CDR3 has 21 residues. Germline V lookup: CDR1 MDHEN, CDR2 SYDVKM. Trimming cost V 5 bases and J 12 bases, with 41 bases left between them. The CDR3 reads CASSPGQGASSSGRAGEGQFF. DNA of the CDR3: TGTGCCAGCAGTCCGGGACAGGGGGCTTCGAGTAGCGGGAGGGCCGGGGAAGGGCAGTTCTTC.

This clone was found a few times. This CDR3 reads CSVEDRRGAPDTEAFF. CDR3 DNA: TGCAGCGTTGAAGATCGTCGAGGGGCGCCGGACACTGAAGCTTTCTTT. The V call is TRBV29-1, the J call TRBJ1-1, with TRBD1 as a possible D gene (5 bases). Germline CDR1 SQVTM, CDR2 ANQGSEA. CDR3 length equals 16 residues. Trimming took 0 bases from V and 3 from J, leaving 17 bases between them.

This clone was seen more than once but under ten times. The V call is TRBV5-4, the J call TRBJ2-3, with D perhaps TRBD1 or TRBD2 (5 bases each). CDR3 length: 16 amino acids. Germline-derived CDR1 and CDR2 are SGHNT and YYREEE (reference sequence). V was clipped by 4 bases and J by 8 bases, with 23 bases between them. CDR3 protein: CASSRALTGPDSTQYF. The CDR3 nucleotides are TGTGCCAGCAGCCGTGCCCTGACGGGACCGGATAGTACGCAGTATTTT.

The chain employs TRBV11-2 and TRBJ2-5; tentative D call: TRBD1 (5 bases). Germline V gene data show CDR1 as SGHAT and CDR2 as FQNNGV. Trimming left V 6 bases short and J 5 bases short, with 10 bases between. The CDR3 has 12 residues. The CDR3 sequence is CASSRQRETQYF. The CDR3 region has the DNA TGTGCCAGCAGTCGACAGAGGGAGACCCAGTACTTC.

As to this clone: Other DNA sequences in this specimen translate into the identical CDR3. This sequence joins TRBV27 and TRBJ1-5; no firm D call. The CDR3 contains 12 residues. Trimming removed 3 bases from V and 5 bases from J, with 5 bases in between. Germline CDR1 MNHEY, CDR2 SMNVEV (reference sequence). CDR3: CASSFIDQPQHF. The CDR3 bases are TGTGCCAGCAGTTTTATCGATCAGCCCCAGCATTTT.

CDR3 bases: TGTGCCAGCAGGCCTCTGGGACGCCGGTTAACTGAAGCTTTCTTT. Translation gives CASRPLGRRLTEAFF. This chain connects TRBV6-5 to TRBJ1-1; TRBD1 might be the D (5 bases). Germline V gene data show CDR1 as MNHEY and CDR2 as SVGAGI. With 6 bases removed from V and 5 bases from J, the gap between germline ends came to 19 bases. This CDR3 has 15 residues.

The DNA for the CDR3 is TGCGCCAGCAGCTTGGATGGCCCCGAGCAGTACTTC. Residues: CASSLDGPEQYF. The genes are TRBV5-1 and TRBJ2-7, with D uncertain. The CDR3 is 12 amino acids. Germline lookup yields CDR1 SGHRS and CDR2 YFSETQ. The V and J ends lost 0 bases and 6 bases respectively, with 7 bases between them.

This chain connects TRBV28 to TRBJ2-7, with 7 bases aligning to TRBD1. CDR3 length: 15 amino acids. Looked up from germline, CDR1 is MDHEN and CDR2 is SYDVKM. V gave up 4 bases and J gave up 4 bases; unmatched junction bases: 10. The CDR3 loop reads CASSYTPNRGYEQYF. As DNA, the CDR3 is TGTGCCAGCAGTTATACGCCGAACAGGGGATACGAGCAGTACTTC.

This clone turned up a few times. The rearrangement uses TRBV29-1 and TRBJ2-3, with D possibly being TRBD1 (6 bases). V was trimmed by 4 bases and J by 0 bases, leaving 11 bases between them. The CDR3 has 14 amino acids. The germline gives CDR1 SQVTM, CDR2 ANQGSEA. The CDR3 DNA sequence: TGCAGCGTTGCCGTGGGGGCTAGCACAGATACGCAGTATTTT. It specifies CSVAVGASTDTQYF.

This clone has just a few counts. This chain joins TRBV29-1 and TRBJ1-1; the D gene is possibly TRBD1 (5 bases). Trimming pared 0 bases from V and 4 bases from J, leaving 9 bases between. The CDR3 length is 13 residues. The V gene's germline CDR1 is SQVTM and CDR2 ANQGSEA. The DNA of the CDR3 is TGCAGCGTTGAAGAATACAGGCGCACTGAAGCTTTCTTT. It encodes CSVEEYRRTEAFF.

The V gene is TRBV29-1, the J gene TRBJ1-5; 8 nucleotides match TRBD1. V shed 4 bases, J shed 4 bases, and the junction held 3 bases outside the gene matches. This CDR3 comprises 13 residues. Germline CDR1 SQVTM, CDR2 ANQGSEA. The CDR3, as DNA: TGCAGCGTTGTGGGACAGGCTAATCAGCCCCAGCATTTT. Amino acid sequence: CSVVGQANQPQHF.

The chain has TRBV7-6 and TRBJ2-7, with TRBD1 matching over 7 bases. The length of the CDR3 is 13 residues. After removal of 2 bases from V and 5 bases from J, the junction contained 3 bases not matched to a gene. Germline V CDR1 and CDR2: SGHVS, FNYEAQ. CDR3 DNA sequence: TGTGCCAGCAGCTTAATGCAGGGGGACGAGCAGTACTTC. Translated, it gives CASSLMQGDEQYF.

This clone was found a few times. CDR3 loop: CASSLPRSRAGGQETQYF. CDR3 coding DNA: TGTGCCAGCAGCTTACCGCGATCCCGGGCAGGTGGCCAAGAGACCCAGTACTTC. The genes are TRBV13 and TRBJ2-5; unclear D gene. Trimming stripped 2 bases from V and 1 base from J, with 20 bases between. Germline CDR1 PRHDT, CDR2 FYEKMQ (reference sequence). The CDR3 loop spans 18 amino acids.

This clone was recorded only once. This rearrangement joins TRBV2 to TRBJ2-1; no reliable D call. This CDR3 is 12 amino acids long. Trimming removed 6 bases at V and 12 bases at J, with 15 bases between. Germline V lookup: CDR1 SNHLY, CDR2 FYNNEI. The CDR3 loop reads CASRGSPRAQFF. In DNA, the CDR3 is TGTGCCAGCAGGGGGTCCCCCCGGGCGCAGTTCTTC.

The sample holds a few counts of this clone. The J gene is TRBJ2-3, the V gene TRBV29-1; D is unresolved. This CDR3 has 14 amino acids. The V end lost 3 bases, the J end lost 1 base, and 11 bases lay between the germline ends. Looked up from germline, CDR1 is SQVTM and CDR2 is ANQGSEA. CDR3 nucleotide sequence: TGCAGCGTTGACTCTGGGCTCCGCACAGATACGCAGTATTTT. Residues: CSVDSGLRTDTQYF.

The chain couples TRBV10-2 to TRBJ2-1, with no clear D. This CDR3 has 13 amino acids. Looked up from germline, CDR1 is WSHSY and CDR2 is SAAADI. Trimming stripped 9 bases from V and 5 bases from J, with 14 bases between. CDR3 DNA sequence: TGCGCCAGATCCGAAAAGAGGCACAATGAGCAGTTCTTC. Protein sequence: CARSEKRHNEQFF.

This chain uses TRBV30 with TRBJ2-7, with 8 bases fitting TRBD2. With 1 base clipped from V and 6 bases from J, the junction kept 5 bases outside the gene matches. CDR1 and CDR2 from the germline V gene are GTSNPN and SVGIG (reference sequence). This CDR3 spans 13 amino acids. This CDR3 reads CAWSASGRVEQYF. Here the CDR3 DNA reads TGTGCCTGGAGTGCCAGCGGGAGAGTCGAGCAGTACTTC.

The chain combines TRBV7-2 with TRBJ2-1; 9 nucleotides align to TRBD2. This CDR3 spans 15 amino acids. CDR1 and CDR2 from the germline V gene are SGHTA and FQGNSA. V trimming: 2 bases; J trimming: 4 bases; junction bases outside the gene matches: 3. The CDR3 here is CASSLPSGMYNEQFF. CDR3 nucleotides: TGTGCCAGCAGCTTACCTAGCGGGATGTACAATGAGCAGTTCTTC.

This chain joins TRBV5-1 and TRBJ2-3, with D possibly matching TRBD2 (5 bases). The germline gives CDR1 SGHRS, CDR2 YFSETQ. The ends were cut back, 7 bases at V and 4 bases at J, with 22 bases in the middle. This CDR3 region has 16 residues. CDR3 DNA: TGCGCCAGCGCTGGGTTACTAGGTGGGTCATCAGATACGCAGTATTTT. This codes for CASAGLLGGSSDTQYF.

J is TRBJ1-2 and V is TRBV7-2; no clear D gene. Trimming took 5 bases from V and 4 from J, leaving 11 bases between them. CDR1 and CDR2 (germline): SGHTA, FQGNSA. This CDR3 comprises 13 residues. The CDR3 region is CASSRTVTYGYTF. The CDR3 region has the DNA TGTGCCAGCAGCCGGACGGTCACCTATGGCTACACCTTC.